These 14 T cell receptor beta chains share one sample of origin, sequenced in a study of CD8 T cells in ankylosing spondylitis. The antigens of these receptors remain unknown. Using its own MiXCR run on the 5' RACE reads, TCRdb lists one record per CDR3 protein. In the table there are approximately 540,000 distinct CDR3 sequences, about an eighth of which are singletons. General study findings and limits: Seemingly characteristic of ankylosing spondylitis blood was a TCR beta motif consisting of about 8 highly homologous variants.

Sequencing used blood, either unsorted or a sorted T cell fraction (not recorded which). The source of these receptors is a male donor with ankylosing spondylitis.

The rearrangement links TRBV20-1 to TRBJ2-1, with 14 nucleotides matching TRBD2. The germline V gene has CDR1 DFQATT and CDR2 SNEGSKA (reference sequence). The J segment lost 8 bases and the V segment lost 7 bases, leaving 1 base of the junction unmatched. CDR3 length equals 12 residues. The CDR3 sequence: CSGLAGGDEQFF. The CDR3 DNA reads TGCAGTGGACTAGCGGGAGGGGATGAGCAGTTCTTC.

The V gene is TRBV20-1, the J gene TRBJ1-5; TRBD1 matches 8 bases. J lost 0 bases, V lost 3 bases, and 7 bases had no gene match. The length of the CDR3 is 16 residues. The V gene's germline CDR1 is DFQATT and CDR2 SNEGSKA (reference sequence). This CDR3 is CSASQADRASNQPQHF. DNA of the CDR3: TGCAGTGCTAGTCAAGCGGACAGGGCTAGCAATCAGCCCCAGCATTTT.

The CDR3 region is CASSPAGTTSNQPQHF. The CDR3 DNA sequence: TGTGCCAGCAGCCCGGCCGGGACAACTAGCAATCAGCCCCAGCATTTT. The rearrangement joins TRBV11-2 to TRBJ1-5; weak D call: TRBD1 (6 bases). This CDR3 comprises 16 residues. Germline V gene sequence: CDR1 SGHAT, CDR2 FQNNGV. Between the trimmed V and J ends, which lost 5 bases and 0 bases, there was a span of 14 bases.

The V call is TRBV20-1, the J call TRBJ2-3; D may be TRBD1 or TRBD2 (5 bases each). There are 14 residues in the CDR3. From germline, CDR1 is DFQATT and CDR2 SNEGSKA (reference sequence). The ends were cut back, 1 base at V and 4 bases at J, with 12 bases in the middle. CDR3 nucleotide sequence: TGCAGTGCTAGAGGGCCCCTGGGGGCAGATACGCAGTATTTT. This gives the protein CSARGPLGADTQYF.

The chain recombines TRBV12-3 or TRBV12-4 with TRBJ1-2; D gene uncertain. This CDR3 contains 14 residues. V was cut by 3 bases and J by 4 bases, with 12 bases left in between. CDR3 sequence: CASSLAQWSYGYTF. CDR3 DNA: TGTGCCAGCAGTTTGGCACAATGGAGCTATGGCTACACCTTC.

The gene calls are TRBV3-1 and TRBJ2-1; 12 bases align to TRBD2. Germline V CDR1 and CDR2: LGHDT, YNNKEL (reference sequence). The CDR3 sequence is 17 residues long. Losses at the gene ends were 4 bases for V and 4 bases for J; bases not matched to a gene: 8. The CDR3, as DNA: TGTGCCAGCAGCCCGACTAGCGGGAGCCCCCCGTACAATGAGCAGTTCTTC. Amino acid sequence: CASSPTSGSPPYNEQFF.

The chain links TRBV24-1 to TRBJ2-1, with unresolved D. Per germline, CDR1 KGHDR and CDR2 SFDVKD. Trimming left V 1 base short and J 0 bases short, with 9 bases between. There are 16 residues in the CDR3. The CDR3 sequence is CATSDFRPGSYNEQFF. In DNA, the CDR3 is TGTGCCACCAGTGATTTCAGACCAGGCTCCTACAATGAGCAGTTCTTC.

This clonotype was detected ten times or more. This rearrangement joins TRBV10-3 to TRBJ2-3; either TRBD1 or TRBD2 may supply D (6 bases each). This CDR3 contains 16 residues. V was cut by 6 bases and J by 5 bases, with 21 bases left in between. Germline V gene sequence: CDR1 ENHRY, CDR2 SYGVKD. The CDR3 spells CAISPGAQGGKDTQYF. In DNA, the CDR3 is TGTGCCATCAGCCCGGGGGCTCAGGGAGGTAAAGATACGCAGTATTTT.

The chain couples TRBV4-2 to TRBJ2-5, with 8 bases fitting TRBD2. J gave up 4 bases and V 4 bases, and 8 bases lay outside the gene matches. CDR1 and CDR2 from the germline V gene are LGHNA and YNFKEQ. The CDR3 consists of 15 residues. DNA of the CDR3: TGTGCCAGCAGCCCTAGCCGGGAGGGCCGAGAGACCCAGTACTTC. This translates into CASSPSREGRETQYF.

This clonotype was counted between two and nine times. No conserved phenylalanine or tryptophan ends this CDR3, so it is likely a read error. The chain uses TRBV5-1 and TRBJ1-6; D is undetermined. CDR1 is SGHRS, CDR2 YFSETQ, per germline. Trimming cost V 1 base and J 10 bases, with 15 bases left between them. The CDR3 consists of 15 residues. CDR3 nucleotide sequence: TGCGCCAGCAGCTTGTCAGGCCCCGATCGGTCACCCCTCCACCTT. Residues: CASSLSGPDRSPLHL.

This clonotype came up a few times. V is TRBV11-2 and J is TRBJ2-2, with D possibly matching TRBD1 (6 bases). Germline loops: CDR1 SGHAT, CDR2 FQNNGV. This CDR3 spans 17 amino acids. V lost 5 bases to trimming and J lost 7 bases, with 23 bases between them. The CDR3 reads CASSPLGGLNYGGELFF. The CDR3 coding sequence is TGTGCCAGCAGCCCCCTTGGGGGCCTGAACTATGGCGGGGAGCTGTTTTTT.

This clonotype was seen a handful of times. The chain combines TRBV30 with TRBJ2-5, with 13 positions matching TRBD2. This CDR3 spans 19 amino acids. CDR1 and CDR2 (germline): GTSNPN, SVGIG (reference sequence). V lost 0 bases to trimming and J lost 1 base; unmatched junction nucleotides: 11. In nucleotides, the CDR3 is TGTGCCTGGAGTGTACGGAGGAAGGGACTAGCGGGGTCCCAAGAGACCCAGTACTTC. Its protein product is CAWSVRRKGLAGSQETQYF.

This clonotype was counted a few times. This chain connects TRBV10-2 to TRBJ2-3; D uncertain. Germline CDR1 and CDR2: WSHSY and SAAADI. With 8 bases removed from V and 2 bases from J, the gap between germline ends came to 17 bases. The CDR3 is 15 amino acids. CDR3 sequence reads: CASSGYHLSTDTQYF. The CDR3 bases are TGCGCCAGCTCCGGCTACCATCTATCCACAGATACGCAGTATTTT.

This clonotype was observed a few times. This sequence joins TRBV7-2 and TRBJ2-7; D gene unclear. CDR3 size: 13 residues. V lost 5 bases to trimming and J lost 4 bases, with 12 bases between them. The germline gives CDR1 SGHTA, CDR2 FQGNSA. CDR3 sequence (DNA): TGTGCCAGCAGCCAAGGCCAGGAATACGAGCAGTACTTC. Amino acid sequence: CASSQGQEYEQYF.